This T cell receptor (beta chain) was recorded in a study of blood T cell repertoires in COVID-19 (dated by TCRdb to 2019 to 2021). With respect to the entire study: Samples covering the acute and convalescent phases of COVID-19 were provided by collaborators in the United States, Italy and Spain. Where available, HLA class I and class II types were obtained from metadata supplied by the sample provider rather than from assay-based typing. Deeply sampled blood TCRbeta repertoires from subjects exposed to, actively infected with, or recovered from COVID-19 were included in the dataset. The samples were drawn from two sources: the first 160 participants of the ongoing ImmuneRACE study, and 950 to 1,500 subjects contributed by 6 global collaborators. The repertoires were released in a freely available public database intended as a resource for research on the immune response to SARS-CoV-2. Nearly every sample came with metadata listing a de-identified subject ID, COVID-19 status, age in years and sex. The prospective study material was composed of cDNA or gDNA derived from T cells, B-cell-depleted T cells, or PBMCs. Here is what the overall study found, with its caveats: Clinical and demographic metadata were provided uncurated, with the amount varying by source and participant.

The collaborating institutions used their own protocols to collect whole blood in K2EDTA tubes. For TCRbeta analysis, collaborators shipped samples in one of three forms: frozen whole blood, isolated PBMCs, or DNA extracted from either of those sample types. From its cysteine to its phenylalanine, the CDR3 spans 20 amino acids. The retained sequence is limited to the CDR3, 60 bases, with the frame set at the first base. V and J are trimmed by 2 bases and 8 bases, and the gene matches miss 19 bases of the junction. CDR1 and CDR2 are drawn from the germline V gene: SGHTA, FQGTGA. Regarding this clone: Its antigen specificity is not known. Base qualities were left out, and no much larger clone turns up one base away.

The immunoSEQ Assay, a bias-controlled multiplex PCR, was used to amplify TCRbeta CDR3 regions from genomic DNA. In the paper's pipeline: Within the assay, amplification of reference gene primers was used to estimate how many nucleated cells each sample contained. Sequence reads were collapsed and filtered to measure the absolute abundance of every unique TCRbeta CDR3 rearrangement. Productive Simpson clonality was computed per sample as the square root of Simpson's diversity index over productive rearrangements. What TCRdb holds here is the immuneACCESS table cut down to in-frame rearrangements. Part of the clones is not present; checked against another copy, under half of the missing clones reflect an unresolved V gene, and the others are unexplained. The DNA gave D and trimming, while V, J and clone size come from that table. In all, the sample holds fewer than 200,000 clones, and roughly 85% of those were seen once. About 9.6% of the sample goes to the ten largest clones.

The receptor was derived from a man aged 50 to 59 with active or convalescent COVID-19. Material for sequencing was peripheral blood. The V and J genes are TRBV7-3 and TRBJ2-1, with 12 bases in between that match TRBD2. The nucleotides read TGTGCCAGCAGCTTAGGGGAAGGGACAGTCGGACTAGCGGGACTACATGAGCAGTTCTTC. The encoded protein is CASSLGEGTVGLAGLHEQFF.